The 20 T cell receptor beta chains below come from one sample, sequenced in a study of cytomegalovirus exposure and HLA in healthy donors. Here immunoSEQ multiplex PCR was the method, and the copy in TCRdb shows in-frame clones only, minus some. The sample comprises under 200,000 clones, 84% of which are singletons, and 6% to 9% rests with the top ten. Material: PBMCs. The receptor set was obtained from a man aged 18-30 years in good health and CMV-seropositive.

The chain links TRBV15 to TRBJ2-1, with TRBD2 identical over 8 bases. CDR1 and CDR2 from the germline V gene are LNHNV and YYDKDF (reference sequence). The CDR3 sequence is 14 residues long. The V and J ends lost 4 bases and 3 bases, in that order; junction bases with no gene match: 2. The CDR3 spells CATSKREGYNEQFF. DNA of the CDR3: TGTGCCACCAGCAAACGGGAGGGCTACAATGAGCAGTTCTTC.

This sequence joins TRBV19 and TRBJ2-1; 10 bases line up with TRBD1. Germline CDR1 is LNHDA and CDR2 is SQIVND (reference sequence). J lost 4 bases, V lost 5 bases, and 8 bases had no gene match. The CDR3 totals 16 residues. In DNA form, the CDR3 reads TGTGCCAGTAGTGCGCGGACAGGGGGGGCGTACAATGAGCAGTTCTTC. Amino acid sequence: CASSARTGGAYNEQFF.

The CDR3 protein is CASSFYRGVGEKLFF. Here the CDR3 DNA reads TGTGCCAGCAGCTTCTACAGGGGAGTGGGAGAAAAACTGTTTTTT. V gene TRBV5-6 combines with J gene TRBJ1-4; TRBD1 aligns across 7 bases. From germline, CDR1 is SGHDT and CDR2 YYEEEE. V trimming: 2 bases; J trimming: 8 bases; junction bases outside the gene matches: 9. The CDR3 has 15 amino acids.

This CDR3 reads CASSLGLAPYQETQYF. The CDR3 DNA reads TGTGCCAGCAGCTTGGGACTAGCGCCCTACCAAGAGACCCAGTACTTC. The chain links TRBV5-4 to TRBJ2-5; 8 nucleotides match TRBD2. In germline, CDR1 is SGHNT, CDR2 YYREEE (reference sequence). The length of the CDR3 is 16 residues. Trimming took 0 bases from V and 0 from J; bases not matched to a gene: 4. Variable domain in full (rest from reference TRBV5-4 and TRBJ2-5): ETGVTQSPTHLIKTRGQQVTLRCSSQSGHNTVSWYQQALGQGPQFIFQYYREEENGRGNFPPRFSGLQFPNYSSELNVNALELDDSALYLCASSLGLAPYQETQYFGPGTRLLVL.

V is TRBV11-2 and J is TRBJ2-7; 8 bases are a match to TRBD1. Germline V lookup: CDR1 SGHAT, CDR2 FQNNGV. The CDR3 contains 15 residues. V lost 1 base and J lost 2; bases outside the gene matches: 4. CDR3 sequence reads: CASSLGTGRTYEQYF. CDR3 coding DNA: TGTGCCAGCAGCTTAGGGACAGGGAGAACCTACGAGCAGTACTTC.

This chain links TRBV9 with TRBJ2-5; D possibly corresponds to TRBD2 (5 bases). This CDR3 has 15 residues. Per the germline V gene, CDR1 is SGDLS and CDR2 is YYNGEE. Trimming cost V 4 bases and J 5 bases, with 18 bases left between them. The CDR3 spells CASSPRGLVRETQYF. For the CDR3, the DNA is TGTGCCAGCAGCCCACGCGGGCTAGTTAGGGAGACCCAGTACTTC.

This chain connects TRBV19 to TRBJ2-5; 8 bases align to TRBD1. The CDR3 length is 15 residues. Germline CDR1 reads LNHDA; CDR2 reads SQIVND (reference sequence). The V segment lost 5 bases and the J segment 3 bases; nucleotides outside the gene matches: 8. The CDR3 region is CASSRERTGKETQYF. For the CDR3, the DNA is TGTGCCAGTAGTCGGGAACGGACAGGGAAAGAGACCCAGTACTTC.

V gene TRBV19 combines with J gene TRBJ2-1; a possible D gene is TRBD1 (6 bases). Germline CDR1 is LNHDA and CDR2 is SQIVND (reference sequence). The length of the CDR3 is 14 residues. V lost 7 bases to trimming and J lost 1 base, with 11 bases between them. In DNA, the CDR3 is TGTGCCAGTACACGGACAGTATCCTACAATGAGCAGTTCTTC. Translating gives CASTRTVSYNEQFF.

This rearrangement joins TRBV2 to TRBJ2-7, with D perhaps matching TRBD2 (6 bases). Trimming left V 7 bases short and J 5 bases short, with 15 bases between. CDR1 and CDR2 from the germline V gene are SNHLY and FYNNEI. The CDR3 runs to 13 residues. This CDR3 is CASTFLGGNEQYF. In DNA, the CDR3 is TGTGCCAGCACCTTCTTGGGGGGTAACGAGCAGTACTTC.

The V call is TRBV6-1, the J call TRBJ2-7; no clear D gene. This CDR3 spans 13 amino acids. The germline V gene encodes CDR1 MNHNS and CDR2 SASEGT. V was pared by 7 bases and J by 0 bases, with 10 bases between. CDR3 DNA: TGTGCCAGCATCGTCGATAGCTCCTACGAGCAGTACTTC. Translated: CASIVDSSYEQYF.

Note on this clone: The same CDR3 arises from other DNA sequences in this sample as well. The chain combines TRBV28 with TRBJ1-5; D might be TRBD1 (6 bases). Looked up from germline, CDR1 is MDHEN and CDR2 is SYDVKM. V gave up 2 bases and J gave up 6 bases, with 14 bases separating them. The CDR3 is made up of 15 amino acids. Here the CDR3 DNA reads TGTGCCAGCAGTTTAAGGGGAGGGGGAGGTCAGCCCCAGCATTTT. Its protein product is CASSLRGGGGQPQHF.

CDR3 DNA sequence: TGTGCCTGGAGTGGATCCGGAACAGGGGGTGGGGGCAATGAGCAGTTCTTC. It specifies CAWSGSGTGGGGNEQFF. This chain joins TRBV30 and TRBJ2-1; 8 nucleotides agree with TRBD1. The CDR3 has 17 amino acids. V lost 1 base, J lost 6 bases, and 14 bases stayed unmatched. The germline gives CDR1 GTSNPN, CDR2 SVGIG (reference sequence).

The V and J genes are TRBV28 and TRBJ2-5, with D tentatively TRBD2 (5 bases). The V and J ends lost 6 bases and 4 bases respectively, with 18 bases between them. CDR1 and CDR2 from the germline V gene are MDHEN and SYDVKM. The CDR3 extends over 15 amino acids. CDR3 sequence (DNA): TGTGCCAGCAGCCCCCCGGGGAAAACGCGAGAGACCCAGTACTTC. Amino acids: CASSPPGKTRETQYF.

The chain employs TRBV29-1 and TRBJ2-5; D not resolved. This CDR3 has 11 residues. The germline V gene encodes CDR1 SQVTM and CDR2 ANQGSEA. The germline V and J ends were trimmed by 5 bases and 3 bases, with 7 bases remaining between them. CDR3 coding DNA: TGCAGCGTTCCCACAGAAGAGACCCAGTACTTC. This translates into CSVPTEETQYF.

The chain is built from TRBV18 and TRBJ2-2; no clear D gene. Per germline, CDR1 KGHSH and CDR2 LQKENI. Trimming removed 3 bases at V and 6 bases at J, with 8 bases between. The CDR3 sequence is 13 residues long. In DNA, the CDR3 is TGTGCCAGCTCACCGAAGACATCCGGGGAGCTGTTTTTT. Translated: CASSPKTSGELFF. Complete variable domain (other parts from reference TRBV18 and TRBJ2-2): NAGVMQNPRHLVRRRGQEARLRCSPMKGHSHVYWYRQLPEEGLKFMVYLQKENIIDESGMPKERFSAEFPKEGPSILRIQQVVRGDSAAYFCASSPKTSGELFFGEGSRLTVL.

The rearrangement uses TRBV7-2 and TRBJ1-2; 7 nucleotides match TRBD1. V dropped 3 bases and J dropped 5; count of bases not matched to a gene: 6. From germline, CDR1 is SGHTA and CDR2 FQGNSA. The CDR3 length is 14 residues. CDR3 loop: CASSLAGQLYGYTF. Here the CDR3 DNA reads TGTGCCAGCAGCTTGGCGGGACAGCTTTATGGCTACACCTTC. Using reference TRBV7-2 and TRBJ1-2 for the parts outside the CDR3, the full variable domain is GAGVSQSPSNKVTEKGKDVELRCDPISGHTALYWYRQSLGQGLEFLIYFQGNSAPDKSGLPSDRFSAERTGGSVSTLTIQRTQQEDSAVYLCASSLAGQLYGYTFGSGTRLTVV.

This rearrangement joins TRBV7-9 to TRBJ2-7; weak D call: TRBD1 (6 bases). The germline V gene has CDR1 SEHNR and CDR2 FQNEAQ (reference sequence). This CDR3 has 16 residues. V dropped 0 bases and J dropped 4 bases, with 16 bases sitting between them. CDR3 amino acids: CASSLAKGQISYEQYF. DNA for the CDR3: TGTGCCAGCAGCTTAGCGAAGGGACAAATCTCTTACGAGCAGTACTTC.

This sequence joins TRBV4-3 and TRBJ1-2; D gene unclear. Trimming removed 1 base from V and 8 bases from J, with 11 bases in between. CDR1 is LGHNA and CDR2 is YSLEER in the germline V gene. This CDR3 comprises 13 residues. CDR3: CASSQVPESGYTF. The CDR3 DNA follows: TGCGCCAGCAGCCAAGTACCGGAGTCAGGCTACACCTTC.

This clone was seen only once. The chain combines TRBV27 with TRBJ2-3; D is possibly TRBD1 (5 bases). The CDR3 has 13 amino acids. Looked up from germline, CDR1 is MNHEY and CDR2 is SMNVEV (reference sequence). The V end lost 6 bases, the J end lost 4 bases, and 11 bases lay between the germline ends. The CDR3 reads CASRQGVADTQYF. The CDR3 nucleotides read TGTGCCAGCAGACAAGGGGTTGCAGATACGCAGTATTTT.

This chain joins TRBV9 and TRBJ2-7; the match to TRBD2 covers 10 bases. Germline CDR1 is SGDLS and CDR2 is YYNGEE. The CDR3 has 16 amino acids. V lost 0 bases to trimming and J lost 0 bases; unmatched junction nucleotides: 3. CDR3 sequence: CASSVDPSGGSYEQYF. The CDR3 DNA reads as TGTGCCAGCAGCGTAGATCCTAGCGGGGGCTCCTACGAGCAGTACTTC.